A selection of T cell receptor beta chains follows, all from one sample in a study of blood T cell repertoires in COVID-19. Using immunoSEQ multiplex PCR, the repertoire was profiled, and TCRdb retains in-frame clones only, with some absent. Of over 150,000 clones listed, approximately 85% are singletons. Material: PBMCs or T cells enriched from blood (not recorded which). The receptors were sampled from a young woman who had recovered from COVID-19. Each CDR3 is given without its conserved first and last residue.

J: TRBJ1-5
V: TRBV19
CDR3: ASRVTENSNQPQH

J: TRBJ1-2
V: TRBV2
CDR3: ASSQLTGINYGYT

J: TRBJ2-1
V: TRBV19
CDR3: ASRNTGTGQHEQF

J: TRBJ1-1
V: TRBV3-1/TRBV3-2
CDR3: ASRETGGAVSEAF

J: TRBJ1-1
V: TRBV28
CDR3: ASRQYSNTEAF

J: TRBJ1-6
V: TRBV28
CDR3: ASRLGAALLSPLH

J: TRBJ2-3
V: TRBV9
CDR3: ASSDRVADTQY

J: TRBJ1-5
V: TRBV5-6
CDR3: ASSPRRKGTINQPQH

J: TRBJ1-3
V: TRBV6-5
CDR3: ASSRGHSGNTIY

J: TRBJ2-7
V: TRBV28
CDR3: ATIVQGERLYEQY

J: TRBJ2-7
V: TRBV6-1
CDR3: ASSEAQYYEQY

J: TRBJ1-1
V: TRBV5-1
CDR3: ASSYRGTRNTEAF

J: TRBJ1-4
V: TRBV28
CDR3: ASSFQGTNEKLF

J: TRBJ2-7
V: TRBV6-2/TRBV6-3
CDR3: ASSYNRDRDEQY

J: TRBJ2-7
V: TRBV4-1
CDR3: ASSQDGFHGGVSYEQY

J: TRBJ2-7
V: TRBV6-5
CDR3: ASSYSVGSSYEQY

J: TRBJ2-3
V: TRBV28
CDR3: ASSPSKTDTQY